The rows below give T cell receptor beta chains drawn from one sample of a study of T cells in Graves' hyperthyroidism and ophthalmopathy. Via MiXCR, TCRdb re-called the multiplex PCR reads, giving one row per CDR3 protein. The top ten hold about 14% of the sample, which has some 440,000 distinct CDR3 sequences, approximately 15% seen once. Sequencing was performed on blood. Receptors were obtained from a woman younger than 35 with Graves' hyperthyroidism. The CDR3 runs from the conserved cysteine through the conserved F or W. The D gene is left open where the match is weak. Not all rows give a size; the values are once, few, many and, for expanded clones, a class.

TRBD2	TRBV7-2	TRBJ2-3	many	TGTGCCAGCAGCTTAGAGGTAGCGGGACCCACAGATACGCAGTATTTT	CASSLEVAGPTDTQYF
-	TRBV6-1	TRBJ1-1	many	TGTGCCAGCAGTGAACTATCCCCGGACAGTTGGGGGGCTGAAGCTTTCTTT	CASSELSPDSWGAEAFF
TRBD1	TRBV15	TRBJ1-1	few	TGTGCCACCAGCATCCGACAGGGATTTGGGAACACTGAAGCTTTCTTT	CATSIRQGFGNTEAFF
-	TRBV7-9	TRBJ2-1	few	TGTGCCAGCAGCTTAGGTCCACCCTCCTACAATGAGCAGTTCTTC	CASSLGPPSYNEQFF
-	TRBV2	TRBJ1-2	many	TGTGCCAGCAACCTCGACCCCGTCTATGGCTACACCTTC	CASNLDPVYGYTF
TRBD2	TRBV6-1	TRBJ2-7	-	TGTGCCAGCATTGATCTAGCGGGAGGTTACTACGAGCAGTACTTC	CASIDLAGGYYEQYF
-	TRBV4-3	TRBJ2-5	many	TGCGCCAGCAGCCAAGATAATCCCAGAGGGCTCCCCCCCCAGACCCAGTACTTC	CASSQDNPRGLPPQTQYF
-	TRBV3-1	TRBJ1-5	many	TGTGCCAGCAGCCAAGAATACAGGGCCCAGCCCCAGCATTTT	CASSQEYRAQPQHF
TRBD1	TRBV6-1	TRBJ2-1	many	TGTGCCAGCAGACAGCTAACCGGGACAGGGGGCAATGAGCAGTTCTTC	CASRQLTGTGGNEQFF
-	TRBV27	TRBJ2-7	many	TGTGCCAGCAGTTTAGACTCCAGGAGGTACGAGCAGTACTTC	CASSLDSRRYEQYF
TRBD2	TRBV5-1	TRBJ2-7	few	TGCGCCAGCAGCCCGGGACTAGCTTCTGAGGAGCAGTACTTC	CASSPGLASEEQYF
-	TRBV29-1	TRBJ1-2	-	TGCAGCGTTGATTGGATACAGGGTAAAGGGTATGGCTACACCTTC	CSVDWIQGKGYGYTF
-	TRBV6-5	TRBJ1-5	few	TGTGCCAGCAGTTACGGGGGCAGCAATCAGCCCCAGCATTTT	CASSYGGSNQPQHF
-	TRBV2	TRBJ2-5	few	TGTGCCATAAGTGGATTTGGGGTCCAAGAGACCCAGTACTTC	CAISGFGVQETQYF
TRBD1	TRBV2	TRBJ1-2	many	TGTGCCAGCAGTCAGACAGGGACGGATGGCTACACCTTC	CASSQTGTDGYTF
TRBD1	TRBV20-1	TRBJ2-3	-	TGCAGTCGAACCTCTAGACAGGGTCACCAGTATTTT	CSRTSRQGHQYF
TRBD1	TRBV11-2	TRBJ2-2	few	TGTGCCAGCAGCGCGGACAGGGTTACTACCGGGGAGCTGTTTTTT	CASSADRVTTGELFF
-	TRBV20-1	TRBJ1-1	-	TGCAGTGCTAGGCTGGGTGTGAGCGGCAAGGAAGCTTTCTTT	CSARLGVSGKEAFF
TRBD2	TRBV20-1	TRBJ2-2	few	TGCAGTGCTAGGACTAGCGGCTACACCGGGGAGCTGTTTTTT	CSARTSGYTGELFF
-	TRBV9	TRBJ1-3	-	TGTGCCAGCAGCGTAGCTTCGTCGAGCTCTGGAAACACCATATATTTT	CASSVASSSSGNTIYF
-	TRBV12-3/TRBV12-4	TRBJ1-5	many	TGTGCCAGCAGCCGACCGGACAGAGCCTCTGCCCAGCATTTT	CASSRPDRASAQHF
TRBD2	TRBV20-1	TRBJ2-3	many	TGCAGTGCTAGAGGCCGGGGGGGAGCCACAGATACGCAGTATTTT	CSARGRGGATDTQYF
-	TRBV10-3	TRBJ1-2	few	TGTGCCATCAGTGACGAAAGGGGCCGCCCTGGCTATGGCTACACCTTC	CAISDERGRPGYGYTF
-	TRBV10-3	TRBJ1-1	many	TGTGCCATCAGTGACTACGGGACACCCCGTGAAGCTTTCTTT	CAISDYGTPREAFF
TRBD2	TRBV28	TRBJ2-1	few	TGTGCCAGCAGTTTAGTAAGTAGCGGGCCCTTGGATGAGCAGTTCTTC	CASSLVSSGPLDEQFF
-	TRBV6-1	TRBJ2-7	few	TGTGCCAGCAGTGAAGCGATCCTCTACGAGCAGTACTTC	CASSEAILYEQYF
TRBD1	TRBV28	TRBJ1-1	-	TGTGCCAGCAGTCCGGGCGGACAGGGGGCCAAGCACACTGAAGCTTTCTTT	CASSPGGQGAKHTEAFF
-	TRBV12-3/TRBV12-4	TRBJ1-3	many	TGTGCCACCTCTGGGGGGTCCTCTGGAAACACCATATATTTT	CATSGGSSGNTIYF
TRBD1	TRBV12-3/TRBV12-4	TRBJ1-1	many	TGTGCCAGCAGACCGACAGGGGGGTTAGCTTTCTTT	CASRPTGGLAFF
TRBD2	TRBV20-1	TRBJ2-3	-	TGCAGTGCTGGAGAGAGGCGGGGGGACCCGGATACGCAGTATTTT	CSAGERRGDPDTQYF
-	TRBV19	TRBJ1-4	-	TGTGCCAGTAGTATAGCCCTTAACGAAAAACTGTTTTTT	CASSIALNEKLFF
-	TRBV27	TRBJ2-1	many	TGTGCCAGCAGTTTAAGTGGGAGGAATTACAATGAGCAGTTCTTC	CASSLSGRNYNEQFF
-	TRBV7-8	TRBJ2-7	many	TGTGCCAGCAGCCCCCATAGGGTGAGCTCCTACGAGCAGTACTTC	CASSPHRVSSYEQYF
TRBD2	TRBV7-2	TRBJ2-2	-	TGTGCCAGCAGCCCGGGGACTAGCGGGTTCCGGGAGCTGTTTTTT	CASSPGTSGFRELFF
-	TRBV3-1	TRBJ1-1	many	TGTGCCAGCAGCCAAGATCCGGGGCCGAACACTGAAGCTTTCTTT	CASSQDPGPNTEAFF
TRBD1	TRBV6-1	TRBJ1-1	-	TGTGCCAGCAGTGAACGAACAGGGGGTGAAGCTTTCTTT	CASSERTGGEAFF
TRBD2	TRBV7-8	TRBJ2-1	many	TGTGCCAGCAGCCCGCTAGCGGGAGCCTACAATGAGCAGTTCTTC	CASSPLAGAYNEQFF
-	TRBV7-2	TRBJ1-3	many	TGTGCCAGCAGCATCTCCACCGGGAAAAACTCTGGAAACACCATATATTTT	CASSISTGKNSGNTIYF
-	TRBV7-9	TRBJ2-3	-	TGTGCCAGCAGCTTAGCAAGTGGTCGCGCAGATACGCAGTATTTT	CASSLASGRADTQYF
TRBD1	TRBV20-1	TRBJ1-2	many	TGCAGTGCAATGGGACAGCCCGCTACCTATGGCTACACCTTC	CSAMGQPATYGYTF
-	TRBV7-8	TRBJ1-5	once	TGTGCCAGCAGCTTAGTCGGGGCAGCTAATCAGCCCCAGCATTTT	CASSLVGAANQPQHF
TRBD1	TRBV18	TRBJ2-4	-	TGTGCCAGCTCGGGACAGGGGTCACTCTTAGCCAAAAACATTCAGTACTTC	CASSGQGSLLAKNIQYF
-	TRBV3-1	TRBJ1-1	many	TGTGCCAGCAGCCAGGCCACGGAAGCTTTCTTT	CASSQATEAFF
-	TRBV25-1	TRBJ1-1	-	TGTGCCAGCAGTGAATGGGGACAAAAAGCTTTCTTT	CASSEWGQKAFF
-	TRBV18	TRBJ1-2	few	TGTGCCAGCTCACCAGGGTTGTCAGGGCTCAACTATGGCTACACCTTC	CASSPGLSGLNYGYTF
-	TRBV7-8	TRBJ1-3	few	TGTGCCAGCAGCTTAGCGTCTCGGGGACCCGGAAACACCATATATTTT	CASSLASRGPGNTIYF
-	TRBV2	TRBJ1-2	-	TGTGCCTTAAGAGATGGCGTCAATGGCTACACCTTC	CALRDGVNGYTF